This TCR beta chain was sequenced for a study of T cell changes during pregnancy in multiple sclerosis. There are 15 residues in the CDR3. Germline V gene lookup returns CDR1 MRHNA and CDR2 SNTAGT. J gave up 2 bases and V 4 bases, and 6 bases lay outside the gene matches. Produced via immunoSEQ multiplex PCR; TCRdb's table is partial and in-frame only. In the table there are some 10,000 clones, approximately 84% of which are singletons. The clonotype comes from a female donor in good health, enrolled as a control in a pregnancy study. The specimen comprised CD8+ T cells from peripheral blood mononuclear cells, sampled after pregnancy. The rearrangement uses TRBV6-4 and TRBJ2-3; TRBD2 matches at 7 bases. The CDR3 loop reads CASSAASGATDTQYF. CDR3 in DNA: TGTGCCAGCAGTGCAGCTAGCGGAGCCACAGATACGCAGTATTTT.